This T cell receptor (beta chain) came from a study of T-cell reconstitution after alpha-beta-depleted transplantation in children. It was with unique molecular identifiers that the TCRbeta library was prepared. From the PCR reads, TCRdb called clonotypes with MiXCR, one entry per CDR3 protein. The table lists a few hundred thousand distinct CDR3 sequences, roughly 14% of them singletons. This CDR3 comprises 16 residues. The V gene lost 2 bases and the J gene lost 0 bases, with 11 bases spanning the gap. Germline V gene sequence: CDR1 SGHNT, CDR2 YENEEA. This TCR was sampled from a human donor who donated a stem cell graft to a child with Fanconi anemia. This specimen was PBMCs, taken from the stem cell graft. The gene calls are TRBV11-3 and TRBJ2-1, with no clear D. This CDR3 is CASSLFGASSYNEQFF. For the CDR3, the DNA is TGTGCCAGCAGCTTATTTGGTGCTAGCTCCTACAATGAGCAGTTCTTC.